This TCR beta chain was recorded in a study of OX40 agonist ivuxolimab in advanced cancers. On the study more broadly: There were three patients with partial responses, one having hepatocellular carcinoma and two cutaneous melanoma. Study outcomes and limitations: In general, CD8+ T cells held more expanded clones than CD4+ did, on average. Relatively little clonal expansion, among the lowest observed, appeared in partial responders at 0.1-3.0 mg/kg. Within 6 weeks, CD4+ and CD8+ blood T cells expanded clonally at 0.1 to 3.0 mg/kg.

A note on this clone: Its target is not known.

Sequencing used immunoSEQ multiplex PCR; TCRdb keeps in-frame clones, though not all of them. This table holds more than 20,000 clones, about 79% found once. This CDR3 has 16 residues. CDR1 is MNHEY and CDR2 is SVGAGI in the germline V gene. The junction had 2 bases not matched to a gene; V was cut back by 0 bases and J by 1 base. The sample was CD4+ or CD8+ T cells sorted from blood, taken in a trial of the OX40 agonist ivuxolimab. This receptor was obtained from an adult with an advanced solid tumor such as melanoma, head and neck, liver or kidney cancer. The rearrangement uses TRBV6-5 and TRBJ2-3; 9 bases align to TRBD2. In DNA, the CDR3 is TGTGCCAGCAGTTACTCGATAGCGGGAGGCACAGATACGCAGTATTTT. This encodes CASSYSIAGGTDTQYF.